Presented here are 17 T cell receptor beta chains from one specimen sequenced in a study of blood T cell repertoires in COVID-19. TCRdb keeps only in-frame clones here, not all; method: immunoSEQ multiplex PCR. The profile shows about 200,000 clones, around nine tenths of them singletons. Material: PBMCs or T cells enriched from blood (not recorded which). The receptor source for this set is a woman aged 25 to 39 with acute COVID-19.

This chain uses TRBV7-2 with TRBJ1-3, with 8 bases aligning to TRBD1. V shed 5 bases and J 0 bases; nucleotides not matched to a gene: 6. This CDR3 contains 16 residues. Germline lookup yields CDR1 SGHTA and CDR2 FQGNSA. The CDR3 loop is CASSRKGQDSGNTIYF. CDR3 DNA: TGTGCCAGCAGCCGCAAGGGACAGGACTCTGGAAACACCATATATTTT.

The V and J genes are TRBV10-1 and TRBJ2-3; D possibly corresponds to TRBD1 (6 bases). The V end lost 0 bases, the J end lost 2 bases, and 9 bases lay between the germline ends. The CDR3 loop spans 15 amino acids. Germline V CDR1 and CDR2: WNHNN, SYGVQD (reference sequence). CDR3 sequence: CASSESRTVTDTQYF. CDR3 nucleotide sequence: TGCGCCAGCAGTGAGTCGAGGACAGTCACAGATACGCAGTATTTT.

The chain uses TRBV9 and TRBJ1-4; 8 nucleotides match TRBD1. The CDR3 covers 16 residues. V gave up 3 bases and J gave up 2 bases; unmatched junction bases: 6. Germline lookup yields CDR1 SGDLS and CDR2 YYNGEE. CDR3 sequence reads: CASSGLQGETNEKLFF. The DNA for the CDR3 is TGTGCCAGCAGCGGGTTACAGGGGGAGACTAATGAAAAACTGTTTTTT.

The V call is TRBV19, the J call TRBJ2-7, with D perhaps TRBD2 (5 bases). CDR3 size: 10 residues. From germline, CDR1 is LNHDA and CDR2 SQIVND (reference sequence). CDR3 sequence: CAQEADGQYF. CDR3 DNA: TGTGCTCAGGAAGCGGACGGGCAGTACTTC.

The chain has TRBV7-2 and TRBJ2-1, with 11 positions matching TRBD2. Trimming cost V 4 bases and J 2 bases; bases outside gene matches: 10. The CDR3 consists of 18 residues. CDR1 and CDR2 (germline): SGHTA, FQGNSA. CDR3 protein: CASSSRYSGGAAYNEQFF. CDR3 nucleotide sequence: TGTGCCAGCAGCTCACGGTATAGCGGGGGGGCAGCCTACAATGAGCAGTTCTTC.

The V call is TRBV3-1 (or the pseudogene TRBV3-2), the J call TRBJ2-3; TRBD2 matches at 9 bases. From germline, CDR1 is LGHDT and CDR2 YNNKEL (reference sequence). J gave up 4 bases and V 3 bases, and 14 bases lay outside the gene matches. The CDR3 has 18 residues. CDR3 coding DNA: TGTGCCAGCAGCCAGGATCTGCGGGGGGGCGGTCGCCCAGATACGCAGTATTTT. It codes for CASSQDLRGGGRPDTQYF.

V and J are TRBV5-4 and TRBJ1-2; no clear D gene. V shed 4 bases and J shed 3 bases, with 10 bases lying between them. This CDR3 is 13 amino acids long. The germline V gene has CDR1 SGHNT and CDR2 YYREEE (reference sequence). The CDR3 bases are TGTGCCAGCAGCCCGACGGAGCACTATGGCTACACCTTC. It codes for CASSPTEHYGYTF.

The chain is built from TRBV5-4 and TRBJ2-4, with 8 nucleotides matching TRBD1. The CDR3 covers 16 residues. Germline values: CDR1 SGHNT, CDR2 YYREEE (reference sequence). V shed 4 bases and J 0 bases; nucleotides not matched to a gene: 6. The CDR3 reads CASSLGQGLAKNIQYF. CDR3 coding DNA: TGTGCCAGCAGCCTCGGACAGGGCCTAGCCAAAAACATTCAGTACTTC. Full variable domain (rest looked up from reference TRBV5-4 and TRBJ2-4): ETGVTQSPTHLIKTRGQQVTLRCSSQSGHNTVSWYQQALGQGPQFIFQYYREEENGRGNFPPRFSGLQFPNYSSELNVNALELDDSALYLCASSLGQGLAKNIQYFGAGTRLSVL.

The chain combines TRBV5-4 with TRBJ1-4; weak D call: TRBD1 (6 bases). The CDR3 consists of 14 residues. Germline lookup yields CDR1 SGHNT and CDR2 YYREEE (reference sequence). Between the trimmed V and J ends, which lost 2 bases and 4 bases, there was a span of 9 bases. The CDR3 nucleotides read TGTGCCAGCAGCTTTAGGACAGATAATGAAAAACTGTTTTTT. Protein product: CASSFRTDNEKLFF.

The V gene is TRBV10-1, the J gene TRBJ2-3, with 9 bases that match TRBD1. The CDR3 has 15 amino acids. The V segment lost 3 bases and the J segment 2 bases; nucleotides outside the gene matches: 3. Per germline, CDR1 WNHNN and CDR2 SYGVQD (reference sequence). Here the CDR3 reads CASSEGQGNTDTQYF. The CDR3 DNA is TGCGCCAGCAGTGAAGGACAGGGGAACACAGATACGCAGTATTTT.

The CDR3 sequence: CASSYQTATEAFF. The CDR3 nucleotides are TGTGCCAGCAGTTACCAGACAGCCACTGAAGCTTTCTTT. J is TRBJ1-1 and V is TRBV12-3 or TRBV12-4, with TRBD1 as a possible D gene (5 bases). Trimming took off 4 bases at V and 4 bases at J, with 10 bases between the two ends. The CDR3 covers 13 residues.

The chain recombines TRBV5-1 with TRBJ1-5, with 9 bases lining up with TRBD1. Per the germline V gene, CDR1 is SGHRS and CDR2 is YFSETQ. This CDR3 comprises 17 residues. V was clipped by 4 bases and J by 7 bases; unmatched bases: 15. Here the CDR3 reads CASSAGPTGGSRQPQHF. CDR3 nucleotide sequence: TGCGCCAGCAGCGCGGGCCCGACAGGGGGATCTCGACAGCCCCAGCATTTT. The full variable domain, in which reference TRBV5-1 and TRBJ1-5 provide the parts outside the CDR3, is KAGVTQTPRYLIKTRGQQVTLSCSPISGHRSVSWYQQTPGQGLQFLFEYFSETQRNKGNFPGRFSGRQFSNSRSEMNVSTLELGDSALYLCASSAGPTGGSRQPQHFGDGTRLSIL.

The chain joins TRBV6-5 to TRBJ2-2; no clear D. V was trimmed by 8 bases and J by 1 base, leaving 11 bases between them. Looked up from germline, CDR1 is MNHEY and CDR2 is SVGAGI. The CDR3 is 14 residues long. The CDR3 loop reads CASLSKLNTGELFF. CDR3 nucleotide sequence: TGTGCCAGCCTATCTAAGCTGAACACCGGGGAGCTGTTTTTT.

The genes are TRBV10-2 and TRBJ2-1; the match to TRBD1 covers 7 bases. Germline assignment: CDR1 WSHSY and CDR2 SAAADI. The CDR3 has 14 amino acids. The V gene end was trimmed by 7 bases and the J gene end by 9 bases; junction bases not matched to a gene: 12. CDR3 amino acids: CASKQGSLGGEQFF. The DNA of the CDR3 is TGCGCCAGCAAACAGGGGTCCCTAGGGGGTGAGCAGTTCTTC.

This CDR3 is CASSSGGVSPLHF. DNA for the CDR3: TGTGCCAGCAGTTCAGGGGGAGTTTCACCCCTCCACTTT. The chain joins TRBV27 to TRBJ1-6, with 7 bases matching TRBD1. Germline lookup yields CDR1 MNHEY and CDR2 SMNVEV (reference sequence). The CDR3 is made up of 13 amino acids. V lost 4 bases and J lost 9; bases outside the gene matches: 3.

This chain joins TRBV18 and TRBJ1-5, with D perhaps matching TRBD1 (6 bases). This CDR3 is 14 amino acids long. Germline CDR1 and CDR2: KGHSH and LQKENI. The V gene lost 2 bases and the J gene lost 6 bases, with 11 bases spanning the gap. CDR3: CASSPGTWSQPQHF. The CDR3 DNA follows: TGTGCCAGCTCACCAGGGACATGGAGTCAGCCCCAGCATTTT.

The chain uses TRBV7-2 and TRBJ2-3; 10 bases line up with TRBD1. Germline CDR1 SGHTA, CDR2 FQGNSA. The V and J ends lost 2 bases and 5 bases, in that order; junction bases with no gene match: 7. The CDR3 contains 16 residues. CDR3 DNA: TGTGCCAGCAGCTTACGGGGGACAGGGGTAGGAGATACGCAGTATTTT. Its translation: CASSLRGTGVGDTQYF.